The present TCR beta chain was sequenced within a study of T-cell memory formation after mild COVID-19. Study-level results: Shrinking CD4+ clones resided mostly in CM and EM, and CD8+ ones in EMRA. The study found balanced CD4/CD8 in clones contracting day 15 to 85 and a CD4+ lean in later expanders. The pre-infection memory compartment contained some responding clones, suggesting cross-reactive memory joined.

Germline assignment: CDR1 SGHVS and CDR2 FNYEAQ. V was pared by 1 base and J by 5 bases, with 14 bases between. The CDR3 is made up of 15 amino acids. This clonotype turned up a few times. As yet, its antigen is unknown. Libraries for TCRalpha and TCRbeta carried sample barcodes and unique molecular identifiers via 5'RACE. TCRdb re-derived calls from the 5' RACE reads in MiXCR, one entry per CDR3 protein. The top ten hold under 15% of the sample, which has a few hundred thousand distinct CDR3 sequences, about 21% seen once. This clonotype originated in an adult woman who had mild COVID-19 (a few samples of this study predate the infection). Cell type and time point are not known. Sequenced material: PBMCs or a T cell subset sorted from them (not recorded which). The V gene is TRBV7-6, the J gene TRBJ1-1; D might be TRBD1 (6 bases). CDR3 loop: CASSLEGGGQTEAFF. CDR3 DNA sequence: TGTGCCAGCAGCTTAGAAGGAGGGGGGCAAACTGAAGCTTTCTTT. Together with reference TRBV7-6 and TRBJ1-1, the CDR3 gives the full variable domain: GAGVSQSPRYKVTKRGQDVALRCDPISGHVSLYWYRQALGQGPEFLTYFNYEAQQDKSGLPNDRFSAERPEGSISTLTIQRTEQRDSAMYRCASSLEGGGQTEAFFGQGTRLTVV.